What follows are 32 T cell receptor beta chains derived from one specimen sequenced in a study of T cell repertoires in cytomegalovirus infection (dated by TCRdb to 2018 to 2020). Sequenced on an Illumina HiSeq 1500. TCRdb cleaned the public reads at Q25 with fastp, built clones with MiXCR and kept in-frame beta chains. All rows with the same CDR3 protein become a single entry with the most common DNA and genes. This sample comprises over 90,000 distinct CDR3 sequences, about 17% of them detected only once. The ten largest clonotypes hold more than 7% of the sample. The sample comprised PBMCs. Source of these receptors: a human donor in good health (CMV status not recorded). Some clones in this sample may be carry-over from other donors' samples.

This clonotype was picked up many times. V is TRBV7-2 and J is TRBJ2-7; 11 nucleotides match TRBD2. CDR1 and CDR2 from the germline V gene are SGHTA and FQGNSA. There are 14 residues in the CDR3. V lost 11 bases, J lost 3 bases, and 9 bases stayed unmatched. The DNA of the CDR3 is TGTGCCTCTGAGGTAGCGGGGGGGTTCTACGAGCAGTACTTC. This translates into CASEVAGGFYEQYF. Filled out from reference TRBV7-2 and TRBJ2-7, the complete variable domain reads GAGVSQSPSNKVTEKGKDVELRCDPISGHTALYWYRQSLGQGLEFLIYFQGNSAPDKSGLPSDRFSAERTGGSVSTLTIQRTQQEDSAVYLCASEVAGGFYEQYFGPGTRLTVT.

The rearrangement links TRBV5-1 to TRBJ2-2, with 12 bases that match TRBD2. V lost 4 bases to trimming and J lost 5 bases; unmatched junction nucleotides: 9. Germline CDR1 reads SGHRS; CDR2 reads YFSETQ. This CDR3 has 17 amino acids. CDR3 loop: CASSARLAGEWTGELFF. Here the CDR3 DNA reads TGCGCCAGCAGCGCAAGACTAGCGGGGGAATGGACCGGGGAGCTGTTTTTT.

The chain recombines TRBV12-5 with TRBJ1-1; weak D call: TRBD1 (5 bases). V lost 7 bases and J 4 bases, leaving 13 bases between the germline ends. Germline CDR1 LGHNT, CDR2 FRNRAP. The CDR3 sequence is 13 residues long. The CDR3 region has the DNA TGTGCTAGTGCCCCAGAGGGGAGCACTGAAGCTTTCTTT. Protein product: CASAPEGSTEAFF. The complete variable domain, with remaining parts taken from reference TRBV12-5 and TRBJ1-1, reads DARVTQTPRHKVTEMGQEVTMRCQPILGHNTVFWYRQTMMQGLELLAYFRNRAPLDDSGMPKDRFSAEMPDATLATLKIQPSEPRDSAVYFCASAPEGSTEAFFGQGTRLTVV.

V is TRBV30 and J is TRBJ1-2, with D uncertain. Germline V lookup: CDR1 GTSNPN, CDR2 SVGIG (reference sequence). V was shortened by 5 bases and J by 2 bases, with 9 bases between the two germline ends. The CDR3 spans 12 residues. CDR3 sequence reads: CAWSRGNYGYTF. The CDR3 DNA follows: TGTGCCTGGTCTCGAGGAAACTATGGCTACACCTTC. Combining the CDR3 with reference TRBV30 and TRBJ1-2 gives the whole variable domain SQTIHQWPATLVQPVGSPLSLECTVEGTSNPNLYWYRQAAGRGLQLLFYSVGIGQISSEVPQNLSASRPQDRQFILSSKKLLLSDSGFYLCAWSRGNYGYTFGSGTRLTVV.

This clonotype was detected ten times or more. The rearrangement uses TRBV7-2 and TRBJ1-1, with D uncertain. Germline lookup yields CDR1 SGHTA and CDR2 FQGNSA. The V end lost 7 bases, the J end lost 1 base, and 10 bases lay between the germline ends. This CDR3 is 13 amino acids long. This CDR3 is CASTLTGNTEAFF. DNA of the CDR3: TGTGCCAGCACCCTGACGGGGAACACTGAAGCTTTCTTT.

This clonotype has ten or more counts. The DNA of the CDR3 is TGTGCCAGCAGCTTCCTGCGAGGCACAGATACGCAGTATTTT. It yields the protein CASSFLRGTDTQYF. V gene TRBV7-2 combines with J gene TRBJ2-3, with D unresolved. V was shortened by 3 bases and J by 1 base, with 8 bases between the two germline ends. Per germline, CDR1 SGHTA and CDR2 FQGNSA. This CDR3 contains 14 residues.

This chain connects TRBV4-3 to TRBJ2-6, with 7 bases matching TRBD1. This CDR3 comprises 17 residues. Looked up from germline, CDR1 is LGHNA and CDR2 is YSLEER. Losses at the gene ends were 6 bases for V and 0 bases for J; bases not matched to a gene: 8. CDR3 in amino acids: CASSPDGQASGANVLTF. The CDR3 DNA is TGCGCCAGCAGTCCCGATGGACAGGCCTCTGGGGCCAACGTCCTGACTTTC.

The chain carries TRBV20-1 and TRBJ2-7, with D unclear. The CDR3 has 15 amino acids. V gave up 3 bases and J gave up 5 bases, with 20 bases separating them. Germline V lookup: CDR1 DFQATT, CDR2 SNEGSKA (reference sequence). DNA of the CDR3: TGCAGTGCTAGTGCGTTCGAAGGGAATAGCAACGAGCAGTACTTC. This translates into CSASAFEGNSNEQYF.

The chain employs TRBV5-1 and TRBJ1-1, with D uncertain. With 3 bases removed from V and 4 bases from J, the gap between germline ends came to 10 bases. Germline V gives CDR1 SGHRS, CDR2 YFSETQ. The CDR3 has 13 amino acids. CDR3 in DNA: TGCGCCAGCAGCTACAGCGCAACCACTGAAGCTTTCTTT. It specifies CASSYSATTEAFF.

In its sample, this clonotype was seen many times. V gene TRBV7-2 combines with J gene TRBJ2-2; TRBD2 matches at 7 bases. The CDR3 runs to 13 residues. J was trimmed by 1 base and V by 11 bases; bases with no gene match: 4. CDR1 SGHTA and CDR2 FQGNSA come from the germline V gene. This chain's CDR3 is CAGGGGNTGELFF. The CDR3 DNA reads as TGTGCCGGTGGCGGGGGGAACACCGGGGAGCTGTTTTTT.

This clonotype came up a few times. The J gene is TRBJ1-2, the V gene TRBV12-3 or TRBV12-4, with D hard to call. This CDR3 comprises 13 residues. V lost 3 bases to trimming and J lost 5 bases, with 10 bases between them. This CDR3 reads CASSFSVGYGYTF. In nucleotides, the CDR3 is TGTGCCAGCAGTTTTTCCGTTGGGTATGGCTACACCTTC.

This clonotype turned up a few times. The rearrangement links TRBV20-1 to TRBJ1-1; 9 positions agree with TRBD1. This CDR3 has 14 residues. V shed 5 bases and J 3 bases; nucleotides not matched to a gene: 7. The germline V gene encodes CDR1 DFQATT and CDR2 SNEGSKA (reference sequence). The CDR3 region is CSAASGTGHTEAFF. The DNA for the CDR3 is TGCAGTGCTGCAAGCGGGACAGGGCACACTGAAGCTTTCTTT.

This clonotype showed up many times. The chain couples TRBV7-2 to TRBJ2-7; D is ambiguous. Germline values: CDR1 SGHTA, CDR2 FQGNSA. V lost 5 bases and J 4 bases, leaving 9 bases between the germline ends. There are 12 residues in the CDR3. The CDR3 coding sequence is TGTGCCAGCAGCCCCCCCGGATACGAGCAGTACTTC. This sequence encodes CASSPPGYEQYF.

This clonotype was counted ten times or more. The CDR3 reads CASSDSGGFTGELFF. DNA for the CDR3: TGTGCCAGCAGTGACTCAGGGGGATTCACCGGGGAGCTGTTTTTT. V is TRBV6-4 and J is TRBJ2-2, with D possibly TRBD1 on 6 matching bases. CDR1 and CDR2 from the germline V gene are MRHNA and SNTAGT. The ends were cut back, 0 bases at V and 4 bases at J, with 9 bases in the middle. The CDR3 sequence is 15 residues long.

The gene calls are TRBV19 and TRBJ2-2; D is perhaps TRBD1 or TRBD2 (5 bases each). The length of the CDR3 is 17 residues. V was shortened by 4 bases and J by 1 base, with 16 bases between the two germline ends. The germline gives CDR1 LNHDA, CDR2 SQIVND (reference sequence). As DNA, the CDR3 is TGTGCCAGTAGTACGTATAGGGGCCGGGGGAACACCGGGGAGCTGTTTTTT. This sequence encodes CASSTYRGRGNTGELFF.

Remarks on this clonotype: A read error is possible here, since a much larger clone lies one base away. CDR3 loop: CASSPGFLAKNIHYF. The CDR3 DNA is TGTGCCAGCAGTCCAGGGTTCCTGGCCAAAAACATTCACTACTTC. The chain couples TRBV28 to TRBJ2-4; D possibly corresponds to TRBD1 (5 bases). In germline, CDR1 is MDHEN, CDR2 SYDVKM. This CDR3 is 15 amino acids long.

The sample holds many counts of this clonotype. This sequence joins TRBV12-3 or TRBV12-4 and TRBJ2-1, with D hard to call. The CDR3 totals 17 residues. V shed 6 bases and J shed 0 bases, with 18 bases lying between them. CDR3 protein: CASSSAGSLSSYNEQFF. The CDR3 nucleotides read TGTGCCAGCAGCTCCGCCGGGTCCCTCAGCTCCTACAATGAGCAGTTCTTC.

At least ten counts were recorded for this clonotype. The chain's CDR3 is CASSYGGQPYGYTF. Here the CDR3 DNA reads TGTGCCAGCAGTTACGGGGGACAGCCCTATGGCTACACCTTC. The rearrangement uses TRBV6-5 and TRBJ1-2, with 7 bases lining up with TRBD1. This CDR3 is 14 amino acids long. Trimming cost V 2 bases and J 4 bases; bases outside gene matches: 4. Germline CDR1 and CDR2: MNHEY and SVGAGI.

This clonotype was seen ten or more times. The chain uses TRBV7-2 and TRBJ1-2; perhaps TRBD1 as D (5 bases). V lost 3 bases and J 7 bases, leaving 12 bases between the germline ends. This CDR3 comprises 13 residues. Looked up from germline, CDR1 is SGHTA and CDR2 is FQGNSA. DNA for the CDR3: TGTGCCAGCAGCTTGGGGGGGTTAGGTGGCTACACCTTC. Translated, it gives CASSLGGLGGYTF.

The chain has TRBV7-3 and TRBJ1-2; D gene unclear. CDR1 and CDR2 (germline): SGHTA, FQGTGA. CDR3 length equals 13 residues. The V and J ends lost 1 base and 7 bases respectively, with 10 bases between them. The DNA of the CDR3 is TGTGCCAGCAGCTTAAACGGGGATCTTGGCTACACCTTC. Translating it yields CASSLNGDLGYTF.

The gene calls are TRBV20-1 and TRBJ1-1; no clear D gene. CDR3 length equals 11 residues. CDR1 DFQATT and CDR2 SNEGSKA come from the germline V gene (reference sequence). Deletions cut 7 bases from V and 1 base from J, with 7 bases between. The CDR3 DNA reads TGCAGTGTCTGGACGAACACTGAAGCTTTCTTT. As protein: CSVWTNTEAFF.

Notes on this clonotype: One end of the junction varies from germline; a read error may be responsible. V is TRBV5-1 and J is TRBJ2-1; tentative D call: TRBD1 (6 bases). The CDR3 is 10 amino acids. Per the germline V gene, CDR1 is SGHRS and CDR2 is YFSETQ. For the CDR3, the DNA is TGCGCCAGCAGCTTGACAGGGCGCTCCTTC. Protein sequence: CASSLTGRSF.

This clonotype has ten or more counts. The chain is built from TRBV7-2 and TRBJ2-3, with D tentatively TRBD2 (5 bases). There are 15 residues in the CDR3. Trimming removed 0 bases at V and 0 bases at J, with 7 bases between. Germline CDR1 and CDR2: SGHTA and FQGNSA. The chain's CDR3 is CASSLARTSTDTQYF. The CDR3 DNA sequence: TGTGCCAGCAGCTTAGCGAGGACTAGCACAGATACGCAGTATTTT. The whole variable domain, remainder taken from reference TRBV7-2 and TRBJ2-3, is GAGVSQSPSNKVTEKGKDVELRCDPISGHTALYWYRQSLGQGLEFLIYFQGNSAPDKSGLPSDRFSAERTGGSVSTLTIQRTQQEDSAVYLCASSLARTSTDTQYFGPGTRLTVL.

Comment on this clonotype: One end of the junction does not line up with germline, which may come from a read error. The chain joins TRBV28 to TRBJ2-1; D not resolved. The CDR3 spans 12 residues. Per germline, CDR1 MDHEN and CDR2 SYDVKM. CDR3 coding DNA: TGCGCCGCCAGTTGGGGTTACAATGAGCAGTTCTTC. Its protein is CAASWGYNEQFF.

This clonotype was counted only a few times. The chain carries TRBV28 and TRBJ1-6; D gene ambiguous. CDR3 size: 13 residues. Germline CDR1 is MDHEN and CDR2 is SYDVKM. Trimming removed 6 bases from V and 7 bases from J, with 10 bases in between. The CDR3 is CASRTDLNSPLHF. CDR3 sequence (DNA): TGTGCCAGCAGGACTGATCTGAATTCACCCCTCCACTTT. Variable domain in full (rest from reference TRBV28 and TRBJ1-6): DVKVTQSSRYLVKRTGEKVFLECVQDMDHENMFWYRQDPGLGLRLIYFSYDVKMKEKGDIPEGYSVSREKKERFSLILESASTNQTSMYLCASRTDLNSPLHFGNGTRLTVT.

Only a few counts were recorded for this clonotype. The chain couples TRBV7-3 to TRBJ2-1; tentatively, D is TRBD1 (6 bases). V lost 5 bases to trimming and J lost 9 bases, with 17 bases between them. Germline-derived CDR1 and CDR2 are SGHTA and FQGTGA. There are 14 residues in the CDR3. The CDR3 reads CASSVDSALGEQFF. The CDR3 nucleotides read TGTGCCAGCAGCGTGGACAGCGCGTTGGGTGAGCAGTTCTTC.

Notes on this clonotype: Sequence at one end of the junction differs from germline and may be a read error. The chain recombines TRBV7-2 with TRBJ1-6; no reliable D call. Germline V CDR1 and CDR2: SGHTA, FQGNSA. The CDR3 sequence is 15 residues long. CDR3 sequence reads: CASSRLNTLPSPLLF. The CDR3, as DNA: TGTGCCAGCAGCCGCCTAAATACCCTTCCTTCACCCCTCCTCTTT.

This clonotype has a count of ten or more. This chain uses TRBV7-2 with TRBJ1-5, with D hard to call. From germline, CDR1 is SGHTA and CDR2 FQGNSA. This CDR3 spans 12 amino acids. The ends were cut back, 1 base at V and 8 bases at J, with 6 bases in the middle. CDR3 amino acids: CASSLDVEPQHF. The CDR3 region has the DNA TGTGCCAGCAGCTTAGACGTGGAGCCCCAGCATTTT.

This clonotype was seen a few times. Possible read error: a much larger clone is one base away. V is TRBV10-3 and J is TRBJ2-1; 8 bases align to TRBD2. J was trimmed by 5 bases and V by 2 bases; bases with no gene match: 5. The CDR3 has 15 residues. Per the germline V gene, CDR1 is ENHRY and CDR2 is SYGVKD. The CDR3 DNA reads as TGTGCCATCAGTGAGCGGCGAGCGGGGGACAATGAGCAGTTCTTC. Translating it yields CAISERRAGDNEQFF.

This clonotype was picked up many times. The chain uses TRBV12-5 and TRBJ2-1; D might be TRBD1 (6 bases). CDR3 length equals 14 residues. Per germline, CDR1 LGHNT and CDR2 FRNRAP. The CDR3 spells CRTNRATYYNEQFF. In DNA form, the CDR3 reads TGTCGGACCAACAGGGCGACGTACTACAATGAGCAGTTCTTC.

In this sample, this clonotype turned up many times. The chain uses TRBV29-1 and TRBJ1-2, with 8 bases identical to TRBD1. In germline, CDR1 is SQVTM, CDR2 ANQGSEA. The CDR3 extends over 15 amino acids. With 4 bases clipped from V and 2 bases from J, the junction kept 9 bases outside the gene matches. For the CDR3, the DNA is TGCAGCGTTGTTAGGATTGGGGACAGGAACTATGGCTACACCTTC. As protein: CSVVRIGDRNYGYTF. Drawing the rest from reference TRBV29-1 and TRBJ1-2, the complete variable domain is SAVISQKPSRDICQRGTSLTIQCQVDSQVTMMFWYRQQPGQSLTLIATANQGSEATYESGFVIDKFPISRPNLTFSTLTVSNMSPEDSSIYLCSVVRIGDRNYGYTFGSGTRLTVV.

This clonotype occurred many times. The V and J genes are TRBV7-2 and TRBJ2-5; D may be TRBD2 (6 bases). Trimming stripped 5 bases from V and 5 bases from J, with 15 bases between. Germline CDR1 reads SGHTA; CDR2 reads FQGNSA. The CDR3 contains 14 residues. The CDR3 DNA sequence: TGTGCCAGCAGCCCACTAGCATCCCTGGAGACCCAGTACTTC. It encodes CASSPLASLETQYF.